This T cell receptor (beta chain) was sequenced for a study of T cell responses to AZD1222 COVID-19 vaccine. This CDR3 comprises 14 residues. Trimming removed 3 bases from V and 6 bases from J, with 9 bases in between. Germline V gives CDR1 SGHAT, CDR2 FQNNGV. Using immunoSEQ multiplex PCR, the repertoire was profiled, and TCRdb retains in-frame clones only, with some absent. The data hold about 84,000 clones, with roughly 88% observed a single time. Overall study findings and caveats: Following two doses of AZD1222, Spike-specific TCR breadth and depth rose. Repertoires were obtained solely post-peak T cell response. The number of AZD1222 recipients seropositive at baseline was only 6 or 7. It should be noted that donors were predominantly white British and more often female, and clonal diversity was possibly underestimated.

For this clone: Its specificity is not known.

The V gene is TRBV11-2, the J gene TRBJ1-6; D remains unclear. This sample comprised peripheral blood, obtained 28 days after the second AZD1222 dose. The sequence came from an adult who received the AZD1222 COVID-19 vaccine. This chain's CDR3 is CASSFGLVNSPLHF. CDR3 in DNA: TGTGCCAGCAGCTTCGGTCTGGTTAATTCACCCCTCCACTTT.